This paragraph reports one TCR beta chain. The sample belongs to a study of blood T cells in healthy people across ages. A sample-barcoded 5' primer and a J-beta primer mix were used in a second PCR of roughly 7 to 11 cycles. Each single sample gave us at least 2.5 million CDR3-containing paired-end reads. TCRdb called the 5' RACE reads again in MiXCR, with one record for every CDR3 protein. This sample carries 950,000 to 1,200,000 distinct CDR3 sequences, 35% to 40% of them seen once, and the ten largest clones take over 10%. Drawn from each donor were approximately 10 milliliters of peripheral blood. V was trimmed by 5 bases and J by 7 bases, leaving 12 bases between them. The V gene's germline CDR1 is MNHNY and CDR2 SVGAGI (reference sequence). This CDR3 has 12 residues.

The specimen sequenced was blood. The sequence came from a man in his late teens or twenties in good health. V and J are TRBV6-6 and TRBJ2-7; D ambiguous. This CDR3 is CASSNTGLEQYF. The CDR3 nucleotides read TGTGCCAGCAGTAACACTGGTTTAGAGCAGTACTTC.